This TCR beta chain was documented in a study of cytomegalovirus exposure and HLA in healthy donors. Study details: For the approximately 360 genotyped donors, about 81% fell within the Caucasian-associated ancestry cluster. Findings and caveats of the study: Roughly uniform sequencing depth across donors was assumed, possibly incorrectly. Prior analysis indicated that the majority of TCR beta V segments exhibited productivity approximately 90% or approximately 30% of the time. Accurate prediction of HLA-A and HLA-B alleles (for most subjects) was reportedly achieved from TCR beta sequences.

In the PCR, 60 Vbeta and 13 Jbeta primers were used. The repertoire was sequenced with immunoSEQ multiplex PCR; TCRdb's copy has only in-frame clones and lacks some. The data contain around 120,000 clones, 75% to 90% of them seen just once; the ten biggest clones take up under 4.5%. CDR1 and CDR2 (germline): SGHRS, YFSETQ. This CDR3 spans 17 amino acids. With V trimmed by 4 bases and J by 4 bases, 11 bases remained unmatched. With regard to this clone: Its antigen is as yet unknown.

The receptor's source is a woman between 40 and 50 years old in good health and CMV-seronegative. The sequencing sample was made of PBMCs. V usage is TRBV5-1 and J usage is TRBJ1-1, with TRBD1 matching 12 bases. CDR3 DNA sequence: TGCGCCAGCAGCCCGCTTCCCGGGACAGGGGGCGGCACTGAAGCTTTCTTT. Its protein product is CASSPLPGTGGGTEAFF. Complete variable domain (other parts from reference TRBV5-1 and TRBJ1-1): KAGVTQTPRYLIKTRGQQVTLSCSPISGHRSVSWYQQTPGQGLQFLFEYFSETQRNKGNFPGRFSGRQFSNSRSEMNVSTLELGDSALYLCASSPLPGTGGGTEAFFGQGTRLTVV.